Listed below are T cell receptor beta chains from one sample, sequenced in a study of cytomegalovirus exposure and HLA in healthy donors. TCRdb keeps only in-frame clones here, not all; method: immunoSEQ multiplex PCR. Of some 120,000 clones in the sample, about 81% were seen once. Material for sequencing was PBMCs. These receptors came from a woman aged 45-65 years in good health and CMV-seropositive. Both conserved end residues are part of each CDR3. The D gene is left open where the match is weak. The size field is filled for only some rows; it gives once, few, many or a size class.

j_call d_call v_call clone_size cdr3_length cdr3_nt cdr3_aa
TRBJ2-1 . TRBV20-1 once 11 TGCAGTGCTAGAAAACAGCGGGAGCAGTTCTTC CSARKQREQFF
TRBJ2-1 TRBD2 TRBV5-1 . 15 TGCGCCAGCAGCTTGGAACTAGCGGGAGCAGGTGAGCAGTTCTTC CASSLELAGAGEQFF
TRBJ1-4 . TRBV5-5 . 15 TGTGCCAGCAGCCCGGGCGGGGGAAGAGGTGAAAAACTGTTTTTT CASSPGGGRGEKLFF
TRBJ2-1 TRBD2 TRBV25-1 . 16 TGTGCCAGCAGCGGACTAGTCGGAGATGTCCACAATGAGCAGTTCTTC CASSGLVGDVHNEQFF
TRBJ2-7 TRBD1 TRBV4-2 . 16 TGTGCCAGCAGCCAAGCGCAGGGGGCGAATTTCTACGAGCAGTACTTC CASSQAQGANFYEQYF
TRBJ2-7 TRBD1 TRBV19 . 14 TGTGCCAGTAGTACGGGACAGACAACGACCCCTCGGTACTTC CASSTGQTTTPRYF
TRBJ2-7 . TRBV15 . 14 TGTGCCACCAGCAGAGAAGGCCAGGGGTACGAGCAGTACTTC CATSREGQGYEQYF
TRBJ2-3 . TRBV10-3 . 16 TGTGCCATCAGTGAGTCAGGCGGAAGGCCCACAGATACGCAGTATTTT CAISESGGRPTDTQYF
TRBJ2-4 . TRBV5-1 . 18 TGCGCCAGCAGCCCTTGGGGGGGGCGCGGTGGAACCAAAAACATTCAGTACTTC CASSPWGGRGGTKNIQYF
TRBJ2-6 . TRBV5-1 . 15 TGCGCCAGCAGCTCGACTGGATCTGGGGCCAACGTCCTGACTTTC CASSSTGSGANVLTF
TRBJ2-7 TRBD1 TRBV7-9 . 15 TGTGCCAGCAGCTCTCGGACAGGGAGTCCCTACGAGCAGTACTTC CASSSRTGSPYEQYF
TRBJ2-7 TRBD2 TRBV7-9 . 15 TGTGCCAGCAGCTCAACTAGCGGGAGTTGGTACGAGCAGTACTTC CASSSTSGSWYEQYF
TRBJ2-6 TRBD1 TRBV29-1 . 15 TGCAGCGTTGCGCCAGGGGGCTCTGGGGCCAACGTCCTGACTTTC CSVAPGGSGANVLTF
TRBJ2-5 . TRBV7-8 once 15 TGTGCCAGCAGCTTACCGTCCGCCCCTCTAGGGACCCAGTACTTC CASSLPSAPLGTQYF
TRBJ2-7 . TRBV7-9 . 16 TGTGCCAGCAGCTCCTCGGCCTCTAGCGACCCCTACGAGCAGTACTTC CASSSSASSDPYEQYF
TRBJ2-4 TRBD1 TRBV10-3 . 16 TGTGCCATCAGTGACCGAGAGACAGGGGACAAAAACATTCAGTACTTC CAISDRETGDKNIQYF
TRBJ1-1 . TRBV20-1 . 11 TGCAGTGCCACGGCCCACGGAGGAGCTTTCTTT CSATAHGGAFF
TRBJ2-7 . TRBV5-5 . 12 TGTGCCAGCAGCCCTCAGGGAAACGAGCAGTACTTC CASSPQGNEQYF
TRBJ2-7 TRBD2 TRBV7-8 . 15 TGTGCCAGCAGCTTCCACCGGGGGGTGCCCTACGAGCAGTACTTC CASSFHRGVPYEQYF
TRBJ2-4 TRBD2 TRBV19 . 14 TGTGCCAGTAGTCGGGCGGGAGACAAAAACATTCAGTACTTC CASSRAGDKNIQYF
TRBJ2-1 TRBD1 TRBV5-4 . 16 TGTGCCAGCAGCTTAGCCCCCGGGACAGGGGCGAATGAGCAGTTCTTC CASSLAPGTGANEQFF
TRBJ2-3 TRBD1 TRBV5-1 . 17 TGCGCCAGCAGCACCGGAACGACAGGGAGAGGGACAGATACGCAGTATTTT CASSTGTTGRGTDTQYF
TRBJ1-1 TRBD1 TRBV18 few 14 TGTGCCAGCTCACCTAGGACAGGGGACACTGAAGCTTTCTTT CASSPRTGDTEAFF
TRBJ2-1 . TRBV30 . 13 TGTGCCTGGAGTTCCGCCCAGGGGTCGGGGCAGTTCTTC CAWSSAQGSGQFF
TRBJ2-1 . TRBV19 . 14 TGTGCCAGTAGACTGACAAGCTCCTACAATGAGCAGTTCTTC CASRLTSSYNEQFF
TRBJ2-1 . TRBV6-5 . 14 TGTGCCAGCAGTTACTCCCGGGCCTACAATGAGCAGTTCTTC CASSYSRAYNEQFF
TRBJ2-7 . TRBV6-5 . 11 TGTGCCTCAGGGGAATCCTACGAGCAGTACTTC CASGESYEQYF
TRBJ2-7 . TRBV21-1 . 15 TGTGCCAGCAGCAAAGCGCCGGACAGATCCTACGAGCAGTACTTC CASSKAPDRSYEQYF
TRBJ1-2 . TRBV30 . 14 TGTGCCTGGAGTGTACAGGGCGGGAACTATGGCTACACCTTC CAWSVQGGNYGYTF
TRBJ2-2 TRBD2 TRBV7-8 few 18 TGTGCCAGCAGCTCACGGGAGACTAGCGGGGGGCGGCCCGGGGAGCTGTTTTTT CASSSRETSGGRPGELFF
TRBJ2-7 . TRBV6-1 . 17 TGTGCCAGCAGTGAAGGTTCAGGGTGGATTGAACCCTACGAGCAGTACTTC CASSEGSGWIEPYEQYF
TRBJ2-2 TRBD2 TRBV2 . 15 TGTGCCAGCAGTCGACGGGGGGGCCCCACCGGGGAGCTGTTTTTT CASSRRGGPTGELFF
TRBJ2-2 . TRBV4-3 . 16 TGCGCCAGCAGCCAAATGTACTACGAGGCTTTCAGGGAGCTGTTTTTT CASSQMYYEAFRELFF
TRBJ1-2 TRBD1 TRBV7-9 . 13 TGTGCCAGCAGCCCGACAGGGGTATATGGCTACACCTTC CASSPTGVYGYTF
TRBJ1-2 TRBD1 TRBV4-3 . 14 TGCGCCAGCAGCCAAGGACAGGGGGCAAGTGGCTACACCTTC CASSQGQGASGYTF
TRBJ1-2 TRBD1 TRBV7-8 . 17 TGTGCCAGCAGCTTAGGCCGCCCGGACAGGGGTATCAATGGCTACACCTTC CASSLGRPDRGINGYTF
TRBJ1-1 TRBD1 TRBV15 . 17 TGTGCCACCAGCACCGGGGACAGGGGCGCGTGGAACACTGAAGCTTTCTTT CATSTGDRGAWNTEAFF
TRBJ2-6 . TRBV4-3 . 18 TGCGCCAGCAGCCAAGAAGCACGTGTCCACTCTGGGGCCAACGTCCTGACTTTC CASSQEARVHSGANVLTF
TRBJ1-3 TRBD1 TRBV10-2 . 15 TGCGCCAGCACGCCCTTGGGACAGGGTCCAAGGACCATATATTTT CASTPLGQGPRTIYF
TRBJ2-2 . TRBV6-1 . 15 TGTGCCAGCAGTTGGTCGACAACGAACACCGGGGAGCTGTTTTTT CASSWSTTNTGELFF
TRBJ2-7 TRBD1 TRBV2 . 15 TGTGCCAGCAGTGAATGGGCAGGGGGCTTGACCGAGCAGTACTTC CASSEWAGGLTEQYF
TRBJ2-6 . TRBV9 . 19 TGTGCCAGCAGCGTAGAGGTGAGGAGGCAGGTCTCTGGGGCCAACGTCCTGACTTTC CASSVEVRRQVSGANVLTF
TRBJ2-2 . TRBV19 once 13 TGTGCCAGTAGTCCAAGACGGGCCGGGGAGCTGTTTTTT CASSPRRAGELFF
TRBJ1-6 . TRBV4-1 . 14 TGCGCCAGCAGCCAAGCGACATCTCTGTCACCCCTCCACTTT CASSQATSLSPLHF
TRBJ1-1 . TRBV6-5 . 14 TGTGCCAGCAGTCCATCTAGGGGGAACACTGAAGCTTTCTTT CASSPSRGNTEAFF
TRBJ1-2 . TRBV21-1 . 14 TGTGCCAGCAGCAAAGCGCACAGCAACTATGGCTACACCTTC CASSKAHSNYGYTF
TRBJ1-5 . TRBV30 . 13 TGTGCCTGGAGTGGAGATAGCAATCAGCCCCAGCATTTT CAWSGDSNQPQHF
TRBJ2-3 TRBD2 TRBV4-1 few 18 TGCGCCAGCAGCCAAGCAATCGTACTAGCGGGGGAAAGGGATACGCAGTATTTT CASSQAIVLAGERDTQYF
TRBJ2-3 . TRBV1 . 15 TGCACCAGCAGCCAAGTAGCGGGGGCCGATGATACGCAGTATTTT CTSSQVAGADDTQYF